The 9 T cell receptor beta chains below were found in one sample sequenced in a study of shared clonotypes between healthy human individuals. Using immunoSEQ multiplex PCR, the repertoire was profiled, and TCRdb retains in-frame clones only, with some absent. The sample has roughly 2,300,000 clones; just under 95% are singletons. Material: naive CD4+ T cells from PBMCs. Subset described: CD45RA+ positively selected. These TCRs come from a man between 18 and 35 years old in good health. Some clones in this sample may be carry-over from other donors' samples.

Worth noting for this clone: The same CDR3 arises from other DNA sequences in this sample as well. The chain joins TRBV5-1 to TRBJ2-7; D gene uncertain. Germline V gene lookup returns CDR1 SGHRS and CDR2 YFSETQ. CDR3 length: 14 residues. Trimming took off 0 bases at V and 2 bases at J, with 9 bases between the two ends. CDR3 DNA sequence: TGCGCCAGCAGCTTGGAGGGCAGCGCCTACGAGCAGTACTTC. It is translated as CASSLEGSAYEQYF.

This clone was counted a single time. V gene TRBV9 combines with J gene TRBJ2-5, with TRBD2 identical over 10 bases. CDR3 length: 17 residues. V dropped 2 bases and J dropped 5; count of bases not matched to a gene: 12. CDR1 is SGDLS, CDR2 YYNGEE, per germline. CDR3 amino acids: CASSVGTAGGPGETQYF. CDR3 coding DNA: TGTGCCAGCAGCGTGGGTACAGCGGGAGGGCCGGGGGAGACCCAGTACTTC.

As regards this clone: Other nucleotide sequences from this sample produce the same CDR3. The J gene is TRBJ1-1, the V gene TRBV18, with D unresolved. The germline CDR1 and CDR2 sequences are KGHSH and LQKENI. The CDR3 totals 12 residues. Deletions cut 4 bases from V and 1 base from J, with 4 bases between. CDR3 sequence (DNA): TGTGCCAGCTCACTCAAGAACACTGAAGCTTTCTTT. As protein: CASSLKNTEAFF.

CDR3 loop: CASSTRGGYEQYF. The DNA for the CDR3 is TGTGCCAGCAGCACTCGAGGGGGCTACGAGCAGTACTTC. V usage is TRBV7-3 and J usage is TRBJ2-7; D perhaps matches TRBD1 (6 bases). V was pared by 5 bases and J by 3 bases, with 11 bases between. From germline, CDR1 is SGHTA and CDR2 FQGTGA. CDR3 length equals 13 residues.

As concerns this clone: Distinct nucleotide sequences in the sample also encode this CDR3. The chain has TRBV19 and TRBJ1-5, with TRBD1 as a possible D gene (5 bases). CDR3 size: 12 residues. V lost 9 bases and J 6 bases, leaving 12 bases between the germline ends. Germline values: CDR1 LNHDA, CDR2 SQIVND (reference sequence). In nucleotides, the CDR3 is TGTGCCAGCCGGGACCGAGGTCAGCCCCAGCATTTT. This gives the protein CASRDRGQPQHF. The variable domain in full, with the rest retrieved from reference TRBV19 and TRBJ1-5, is DGGITQSPKYLFRKEGQNVTLSCEQNLNHDAMYWYRQDPGQGLRLIYYSQIVNDFQKGDIAEGYSVSREKKESFPLTVTSAQKNPTAFYLCASRDRGQPQHFGDGTRLSIL.

The rearrangement links TRBV5-4 to TRBJ2-1; D possibly corresponds to TRBD1 (6 bases). Germline CDR1 and CDR2: SGHNT and YYREEE (reference sequence). The CDR3 sequence is 18 residues long. The V gene lost 4 bases and the J gene lost 4 bases, with 24 bases spanning the gap. CDR3 region: CASSPTPWATGIYNEQFF. CDR3 nucleotides: TGTGCCAGCAGCCCCACCCCCTGGGCAACAGGGATATACAATGAGCAGTTCTTC. Full variable domain (missing parts from reference TRBV5-4 and TRBJ2-1): ETGVTQSPTHLIKTRGQQVTLRCSSQSGHNTVSWYQQALGQGPQFIFQYYREEENGRGNFPPRFSGLQFPNYSSELNVNALELDDSALYLCASSPTPWATGIYNEQFFGPGTRLTVL.

This clone has just one count. This chain links TRBV6-1 with TRBJ2-7; D uncertain. V was cut by 3 bases and J by 2 bases, with 14 bases left in between. Germline CDR1 is MNHNS and CDR2 is SASEGT. The length of the CDR3 is 15 residues. DNA for the CDR3: TGTGCCAGCAGTGAGGGGTTAGGGTACCCCTACGAGCAGTACTTC. This gives the protein CASSEGLGYPYEQYF.

CDR3 protein: CASSGPGTGGTYNEQFF. The CDR3 nucleotides are TGTGCCAGCAGTGGCCCCGGGACAGGGGGAACCTACAATGAGCAGTTCTTC. The chain combines TRBV2 with TRBJ2-1; 11 positions match TRBD1. The V segment lost 4 bases and the J segment 2 bases; nucleotides outside the gene matches: 7. CDR3 size: 17 residues. Germline CDR1 reads SNHLY; CDR2 reads FYNNEI.

This chain links TRBV30 with TRBJ1-2; D is undetermined. The germline V and J ends were trimmed by 5 bases and 2 bases, with 9 bases remaining between them. This CDR3 is 12 amino acids long. Germline V lookup: CDR1 GTSNPN, CDR2 SVGIG (reference sequence). The DNA of the CDR3 is TGTGCCTGGGAGGTGACGAACTATGGCTACACCTTC. Protein: CAWEVTNYGYTF.